This T cell receptor beta chain was profiled in a study of OX40 agonist ivuxolimab in advanced cancers. Context from the whole study: Ivuxolimab was a fully human IgG2 agonistic monoclonal antibody targeting the costimulatory receptor OX40 (CD134). Intravenous ivuxolimab was administered to patients every 2 weeks at six dose levels: 0.01, 0.1, 0.3, 1.5, 3 and 10 mg/kg. Among the roughly 52 dose-escalation patients, about 19 had hepatocellular carcinoma, roughly 15 melanoma, 9 renal cell carcinoma and 9 head and neck cancer. The dose-escalation cohort was about 83% male with a mean age of around 62 years, ranging from 23 to 79. Patients were allowed to have had prior anti-PD-1, anti-PD-L1 or anti-CTLA-4 therapy, and more than 35% of the dose-escalation patients had been treated with checkpoint inhibitors. Partial responses were achieved by three dose-escalation patients, of whom one had hepatocellular carcinoma and two had cutaneous melanoma. Peripheral TCRbeta sequencing was intended to test whether TCR sequence diversity was altered and clonal T-cell expansion was caused by ivuxolimab. The monotherapy dose-escalation portion (N of about 50 patients) of the phase I ivuxolimab trial is reported in the paper. The full study reports these points: Antigen specificity was not determined for the clonally expanded peripheral T cells. Low levels of normalized T-cell clonal expansion were also seen in some patients who did not respond. After ivuxolimab, more expanded clones were found on average in CD8+ T cells than in CD4+ T cells. Partial responders in the 0.1-3.0 mg/kg groups had among the lowest normalized peripheral clonal expansion, especially among CD8+ T cells. At doses of 0.1 to 3.0 mg/kg, clonal expansion of both CD4+ and CD8+ blood T cells was observed from baseline to week 6.

The trial excluded patients who had a history of autoimmune disease or who were on systemic immunosuppression. Peripheral blood for TCR sequencing was drawn from every dose cohort at baseline, at cycle 4 day 1 and at cycle 7 day 1. The samples were taken from a phase I, first-in-human, multicenter, open-label dose-escalation trial of ivuxolimab. Adults with locally advanced or metastatic melanoma, renal cell, hepatocellular, or head and neck squamous cell carcinoma were enrolled in the trial. Before TCR sequencing, CD4+ T cells and CD8+ T cells were sorted from peripheral blood as separate populations. Concerning this clone: Its binding antigen is unknown. There are no base qualities to consult, and no much larger clone falls within one base.

The germline V gene sets CDR1 to KGHSH and CDR2 to LQKENI. Counted from cysteine to phenylalanine, this CDR3 has 16 amino acids. CDR3 DNA only is kept here, 48 bases in frame from base 1. V is cut by 3 bases and J by 5 bases, and the space between the germline ends is 19 bases. Genomic DNA was extracted from sorted cells for sequencing of the TCRbeta CDR3 region. The immunoSEQ Assay was used for sequencing of TCRbeta CDR3 regions. TCRdb holds this immuneACCESS table with in-frame rearrangements only. Some clones are missing; in checked studies, unresolved V genes explain under half, and the rest has no known cause. Within this sample are about 64,000 clones, with 82% of them counted one time only. The ten largest clones take up less than 5% of the sample.

The receptor chain draws on TRBV18 and TRBJ1-2, with TRBD1 as a weak D call on 5 bases. Sequenced here: CD4+ or CD8+ T cells sorted from blood, sampled in a trial of the OX40 agonist ivuxolimab. This receptor was obtained from an adult with an advanced solid tumor such as melanoma, head and neck, liver or kidney cancer. The DNA sequence is as follows: TGTGCCAGCTCACCCCAGGATGATGGGGGAGGATATGGCTACACCTTC. It translates to CASSPQDDGGGYGYTF.